The 21 T cell receptor beta chains reported below all come from one sample, sequenced in a study of blood T cell repertoires in COVID-19. Libraries were prepared by immunoSEQ multiplex PCR; TCRdb keeps only in-frame clonotypes and omits some of them. The sample shows about 150,000 clones, roughly 84% of them seen only once. Sequencing was done on a sample of PBMCs or T cells enriched from blood (not recorded which). The receptors stem from a woman between 50 and 59 years old who had recovered from COVID-19.

J is TRBJ2-1 and V is TRBV30, with D possibly matching TRBD1 (6 bases). CDR3 length equals 14 residues. Per the germline V gene, CDR1 is GTSNPN and CDR2 is SVGIG (reference sequence). V was pared by 5 bases and J by 3 bases, with 14 bases between. The CDR3 DNA reads as TGTGCCTGGGGAAAAAGGGGGAACTACAATGAGCAGTTCTTC. Residues: CAWGKRGNYNEQFF.

This clone was observed many times. The genes are TRBV7-8 and TRBJ2-1, with 11 bases that match TRBD2. V was pared by 1 base and J by 5 bases, with 10 bases of the junction left unmatched. The CDR3 runs 18 residues. The germline CDR1 and CDR2 sequences are SGHVS and FQNEAQ. The CDR3 region is CASSLVISGREPDNEQFF. The DNA for the CDR3 is TGTGCCAGCAGCTTAGTGATTAGCGGGAGGGAACCGGACAATGAGCAGTTCTTC.

CDR3 in amino acids: CASSEGQGGKETQYF. The DNA for the CDR3 is TGTGCCAGCAGTGAGGGACAGGGAGGAAAGGAGACCCAGTACTTC. This rearrangement joins TRBV2 to TRBJ2-5; 9 bases align to TRBD1. The germline gives CDR1 SNHLY, CDR2 FYNNEI. The CDR3 contains 15 residues. J lost 5 bases, V lost 3 bases, and 7 bases had no gene match.

The chain is built from TRBV14 and TRBJ2-1; D perhaps matches TRBD1 (6 bases). The germline V and J ends were trimmed by 1 base and 7 bases, with 23 bases remaining between them. Germline CDR1 and CDR2: SGHDN and FVKESK. The CDR3 spans 18 residues. CDR3 nucleotide sequence: TGTGCCAGCAGCCAAGGTAAGGGGACAACCCCTAGGTTGAATGAGCAGTTCTTC. It specifies CASSQGKGTTPRLNEQFF.

The rearrangement joins TRBV19 to TRBJ2-5, with a weak D call TRBD2 (6 bases). The CDR3 covers 15 residues. V lost 5 bases and J 0 bases, leaving 13 bases between the germline ends. Germline CDR1 and CDR2: LNHDA and SQIVND (reference sequence). CDR3 bases: TGTGCCAGTAGTGCGGACTACCTGTACCAAGAGACCCAGTACTTC. Translation gives CASSADYLYQETQYF.

This sequence joins TRBV15 and TRBJ2-5, with a weak D call TRBD2 (7 bases). The CDR3 covers 17 residues. CDR1 is LNHNV and CDR2 is YYDKDF in the germline V gene (reference sequence). V lost 0 bases to trimming and J lost 2 bases, with 16 bases between them. The CDR3 sequence: CATSRDLGGRGQETQYF. The CDR3 coding sequence is TGTGCCACCAGCAGAGATCTGGGGGGGCGAGGGCAAGAGACCCAGTACTTC. Full variable domain (outside the CDR3, taken from reference TRBV15 and TRBJ2-5): DAMVIQNPRYQVTQFGKPVTLSCSQTLNHNVMYWYQQKSSQAPKLLFHYYDKDFNNEADTPDNFQSRRPNTSFCFLDIRSPGLGDTAMYLCATSRDLGGRGQETQYFGPGTRLLVL.

This clone was counted a few times. This rearrangement joins TRBV5-1 to TRBJ2-7; 9 nucleotides agree with TRBD2. The CDR3 length is 14 residues. The V and J ends lost 8 bases and 3 bases, in that order; junction bases with no gene match: 9. Germline-derived CDR1 and CDR2 are SGHRS and YFSETQ. The CDR3 reads CASRRTSEFYEQYF. CDR3 in DNA: TGCGCCAGTCGTAGGACTAGCGAGTTCTACGAGCAGTACTTC. The full variable domain, in which reference TRBV5-1 and TRBJ2-7 provide the parts outside the CDR3, is KAGVTQTPRYLIKTRGQQVTLSCSPISGHRSVSWYQQTPGQGLQFLFEYFSETQRNKGNFPGRFSGRQFSNSRSEMNVSTLELGDSALYLCASRRTSEFYEQYFGPGTRLTVT.

The sample holds a few counts of this clone. The chain uses TRBV5-1 and TRBJ1-2; perhaps TRBD1 as D (5 bases). CDR1 is SGHRS, CDR2 YFSETQ, per germline. The CDR3 length is 19 residues. V dropped 2 bases and J dropped 13 bases, with 36 bases sitting between them. This CDR3 reads CASSFFLPGKARVILCCTF. CDR3 sequence (DNA): TGCGCCAGCAGCTTTTTTCTTCCGGGTAAGGCCAGGGTCATACTATGTTGCACCTTC. The full variable domain, completed using reference TRBV5-1 and TRBJ1-2, is KAGVTQTPRYLIKTRGQQVTLSCSPISGHRSVSWYQQTPGQGLQFLFEYFSETQRNKGNFPGRFSGRQFSNSRSEMNVSTLELGDSALYLCASSFFLPGKARVILCCTFGSGTRLTVV.

The chain links TRBV7-9 to TRBJ2-7; 14 bases agree with TRBD2. Looked up from germline, CDR1 is SEHNR and CDR2 is FQNEAQ (reference sequence). Trimming took 1 base from V and 2 from J; bases not matched to a gene: 4. The CDR3 covers 17 residues. The CDR3 here is CASSLGLAGGDPYEQYF. CDR3 bases: TGTGCCAGCAGCTTAGGACTAGCGGGAGGGGACCCCTACGAGCAGTACTTC.

This chain joins TRBV7-8 and TRBJ1-2; 7 positions match TRBD1. Germline V gene data show CDR1 as SGHVS and CDR2 as FQNEAQ. The CDR3 is 15 amino acids. The V gene end was trimmed by 2 bases and the J gene end by 3 bases; junction bases not matched to a gene: 6. For the CDR3, the DNA is TGTGCCAGCAGCTTAACCCGACAGGGTGACTATGGCTACACCTTC. It yields the protein CASSLTRQGDYGYTF.

This clone was counted once. The chain joins TRBV13 to TRBJ1-1; 9 bases are shared with TRBD1. Germline lookup yields CDR1 PRHDT and CDR2 FYEKMQ (reference sequence). V was pared by 5 bases and J by 1 base, with 5 bases of the junction left unmatched. CDR3 length equals 15 residues. CDR3 in DNA: TGTGCCAGCAGCCCAACGACAGGGGGGAACACTGAAGCTTTCTTT. Translated: CASSPTTGGNTEAFF.

The chain has TRBV2 and TRBJ1-4; a possible D gene is TRBD1 (6 bases). CDR3 length: 13 residues. Trimming shortened V by 9 bases and J by 6 bases, and 14 bases separated the two germline ends. Germline lookup yields CDR1 SNHLY and CDR2 FYNNEI. The DNA of the CDR3 is TGTGCCAGTACCTACAGGGTTGATGAAAAACTGTTTTTT. Its translation: CASTYRVDEKLFF.

This clone turned up a few times. This chain joins TRBV18 and TRBJ2-2; tentative D call: TRBD2 (6 bases). CDR3 length: 14 amino acids. The ends were cut back, 6 bases at V and 7 bases at J, with 15 bases in the middle. CDR1 and CDR2 from the germline V gene are KGHSH and LQKENI. CDR3 protein: CASSAFGEDGELFF. CDR3 in DNA: TGTGCCAGCTCCGCCTTTGGGGAGGACGGGGAGCTGTTTTTT.

This chain links TRBV3-1 (or the pseudogene TRBV3-2) with TRBJ1-4; 7 bases line up with TRBD1. Germline-derived CDR1 and CDR2 are LGHDT and YNNKEL (reference sequence). Trimming took 4 bases from V and 6 from J; bases not matched to a gene: 2. The CDR3 contains 13 residues. CDR3 coding DNA: TGTGCCAGCAGCCGAAGGGGGCATGAAAAACTGTTTTTT. Encoded protein: CASSRRGHEKLFF.

The chain has TRBV6-1 and TRBJ2-7, with D possibly TRBD2 on 6 matching bases. Trimming took off 3 bases at V and 6 bases at J, with 12 bases between the two ends. CDR3 length: 13 residues. Germline CDR1 MNHNS, CDR2 SASEGT. The CDR3 sequence is CASSERLVFEQYF. The CDR3 bases are TGTGCCAGCAGTGAGCGACTAGTGTTCGAGCAGTACTTC.

This rearrangement joins TRBV2 to TRBJ1-5; no definite D call. The V gene's germline CDR1 is SNHLY and CDR2 FYNNEI. The CDR3 is 13 residues long. The V and J ends lost 1 base and 6 bases respectively, with 7 bases between them. The CDR3, as DNA: TGTGCCAGCAGTGAAGGGGCCAGTCAGCCCCAGCATTTT. Amino acid sequence: CASSEGASQPQHF.

This clone has just a few counts. The chain links TRBV28 to TRBJ2-1; 16 nucleotides align to TRBD2. Germline V gives CDR1 MDHEN, CDR2 SYDVKM. With V trimmed by 5 bases and J by 12 bases, 10 bases remained unmatched. CDR3 length: 16 amino acids. Written as DNA, the CDR3 is TGTGCCAGCAGTACCCCCGGGACTAGCGGGAGGGAAGGGCAGTTCTTC. Protein: CASSTPGTSGREGQFF.

The DNA for the CDR3 is TGTGCCAGCACTCCGCACAGGTCACCTGGCTACACCTTC. Its protein is CASTPHRSPGYTF. V gene TRBV28 combines with J gene TRBJ1-2, with D possibly being TRBD1 (5 bases). The CDR3 extends over 13 amino acids. V was shortened by 7 bases and J by 7 bases, with 16 bases between the two germline ends. The germline CDR1 and CDR2 sequences are MDHEN and SYDVKM.

This chain joins TRBV13 and TRBJ2-5, with TRBD1 identical over 9 bases. Looked up from germline, CDR1 is PRHDT and CDR2 is FYEKMQ (reference sequence). CDR3 length: 15 residues. Trimming removed 1 base from V and 5 bases from J; junction bases left unmatched: 5. CDR3 bases: TGTGCCAGCAGCTTAGTCACAGGGGGCGCGGAGACCCAGTACTTC. Its translation is CASSLVTGGAETQYF.

V is TRBV2 and J is TRBJ1-4; D perhaps matches TRBD1 (6 bases). The CDR3 spans 14 residues. The V gene lost 6 bases and the J gene lost 3 bases, with 11 bases spanning the gap. Germline V gene sequence: CDR1 SNHLY, CDR2 FYNNEI. The CDR3 coding sequence is TGTGCCAGCAGCCTCACAGGGTCTAATGAAAAACTGTTTTTT. Protein product: CASSLTGSNEKLFF.

The chain has TRBV19 and TRBJ2-4; 7 bases are shared with TRBD2. The CDR3 length is 16 residues. Looked up from germline, CDR1 is LNHDA and CDR2 is SQIVND (reference sequence). J was trimmed by 2 bases and V by 5 bases; bases with no gene match: 9. The CDR3 reads CASSVGTMLSKNIQYF. The CDR3 DNA reads as TGTGCCAGTAGTGTCGGGACTATGCTTTCCAAAAACATTCAGTACTTC.